These 23 T cell receptor beta chains share one sample of origin, sequenced in a study of beta chain features in type 1 diabetes. Isolated RNA was reverse transcribed in full, so expressed TCRB transcripts were sequenced. Generated by immunoSEQ multiplex PCR, the TCRdb table keeps only in-frame clones and is missing some. The sample consists of 900,000 or so clones, roughly 15% of them appearing once. Sequenced material: naive CD4+ T cells from blood. The receptors here all came from a woman between 18 and 29 years old in good health.

The chain employs TRBV14 and TRBJ2-6; D remains ambiguous. Trimming took 1 base from V and 2 from J, leaving 15 bases between them. This CDR3 spans 18 amino acids. Germline assignment: CDR1 SGHDN and CDR2 FVKESK. The CDR3 DNA reads as TGTGCCAGCAGCCAAGGCACCCAGTCTTCGGCTGGGGCCAACGTCCTGACTTTC. Protein product: CASSQGTQSSAGANVLTF.

This clone was observed a few times. This same CDR3 is encoded by further DNA sequences in the sample. V gene TRBV5-6 combines with J gene TRBJ2-7; the D is unclear. The CDR3 loop spans 12 amino acids. The V and J ends lost 2 bases and 3 bases respectively, with 6 bases between them. Germline CDR1 reads SGHDT; CDR2 reads YYEEEE. DNA for the CDR3: TGTGCCAGCAGCTTTGGGGTCTACGAGCAGTACTTC. It specifies CASSFGVYEQYF.

This rearrangement joins TRBV5-1 to TRBJ2-7, with 10 nucleotides matching TRBD2. Germline values: CDR1 SGHRS, CDR2 YFSETQ. The CDR3 is 16 residues long. V lost 0 bases to trimming and J lost 2 bases; unmatched junction nucleotides: 5. The DNA of the CDR3 is TGCGCCAGCAGCTTGGCGGGACTAGCGCCAACCTACGAGCAGTACTTC. Protein product: CASSLAGLAPTYEQYF.

This clone was counted a few times. The V gene is TRBV19, the J gene TRBJ2-7; D unclear. Germline assignment: CDR1 LNHDA and CDR2 SQIVND (reference sequence). The CDR3 is 11 amino acids. Trimming took off 3 bases at V and 3 bases at J, with 3 bases between the two ends. CDR3 sequence reads: CASSMGYEQYF. CDR3 sequence (DNA): TGTGCCAGTAGTATGGGCTACGAGCAGTACTTC.

This clone was found a few times. The chain uses TRBV11-2 and TRBJ2-1; D not certain. The germline CDR1 and CDR2 sequences are SGHAT and FQNNGV. CDR3 length equals 14 residues. V lost 9 bases, J lost 0 bases, and 12 bases lay in between. CDR3 region: CASKRVGSYNEQFF. CDR3 DNA sequence: TGTGCCAGTAAAAGGGTTGGCTCCTACAATGAGCAGTTCTTC.

V and J are TRBV19 and TRBJ2-7; TRBD1 aligns across 9 bases. Germline V gene sequence: CDR1 LNHDA, CDR2 SQIVND (reference sequence). Trimming took 3 bases from V and 3 from J; bases not matched to a gene: 0. This CDR3 region has 13 residues. The CDR3 protein is CASSMGQGYEQYF. In DNA form, the CDR3 reads TGTGCCAGTAGTATGGGACAGGGCTACGAGCAGTACTTC.

This chain uses TRBV5-1 with TRBJ2-2; D remains ambiguous. Trimming left V 4 bases short and J 2 bases short, with 12 bases between. CDR3 length: 15 amino acids. The germline CDR1 and CDR2 sequences are SGHRS and YFSETQ. This CDR3 is CASSHQTPNTGELFF. The CDR3 coding sequence is TGCGCCAGCAGCCACCAGACACCTAACACCGGGGAGCTGTTTTTT.

The V gene is TRBV5-1, the J gene TRBJ2-1; 7 nucleotides line up with TRBD2. V lost 0 bases and J lost 10; bases outside the gene matches: 10. Per germline, CDR1 SGHRS and CDR2 YFSETQ. This CDR3 region has 15 residues. CDR3 coding DNA: TGCGCCAGCAGCTTGGCGGAGGGAGGGCCAAAAGAGCAGTTCTTC. Its translation: CASSLAEGGPKEQFF.

This clone was counted only a few times. The CDR3 coding sequence is TGTGCCAGCAGCTTGGTCAGGGGTGAAAAACTGTTTTTT. It is translated as CASSLVRGEKLFF. The rearrangement joins TRBV5-6 to TRBJ1-4, with D possibly being TRBD1 (6 bases). The V end lost 0 bases, the J end lost 7 bases, and 7 bases lay between the germline ends. The length of the CDR3 is 13 residues. Germline assignment: CDR1 SGHDT and CDR2 YYEEEE. The variable domain in full, with the rest retrieved from reference TRBV5-6 and TRBJ1-4, is DAGVTQSPTHLIKTRGQQVTLRCSPKSGHDTVSWYQQALGQGPQFIFQYYEEEERQRGNFPDRFSGHQFPNYSSELNVNALLLGDSALYLCASSLVRGEKLFFGSGTQLSVL.

CDR3 nucleotides: TGTGCCAGCAGCGGCGGTTCGGGCCAGCCAATGATCAATGAGCAGTTCTTC. Protein product: CASSGGSGQPMINEQFF. V and J are TRBV7-9 and TRBJ2-1; no clear D gene. V was trimmed by 5 bases and J by 6 bases, leaving 23 bases between them. The CDR3 is 17 residues long. Germline V gene data show CDR1 as SEHNR and CDR2 as FQNEAQ (reference sequence).

The chain has TRBV18 and TRBJ2-1; D is ambiguous. Trimming removed 2 bases at V and 1 base at J, with 6 bases between. The CDR3 is 14 residues long. Germline V CDR1 and CDR2: KGHSH, LQKENI. The CDR3 sequence: CASSPSTSYNEQFF. The CDR3 nucleotides read TGTGCCAGCTCACCAAGTACATCCTACAATGAGCAGTTCTTC.

This clone was found a few times. The V gene is TRBV7-9, the J gene TRBJ1-5; the D is unclear. Deletions cut 5 bases from V and 0 bases from J, with 11 bases between. The CDR3 covers 15 residues. Per the germline V gene, CDR1 is SEHNR and CDR2 is FQNEAQ (reference sequence). The CDR3 region is CASSPGIYSNQPQHF. The CDR3 nucleotides read TGTGCCAGCAGCCCCGGGATCTATAGCAATCAGCCCCAGCATTTT. Full variable domain (rest looked up from reference TRBV7-9 and TRBJ1-5): DTGVSQNPRHKITKRGQNVTFRCDPISEHNRLYWYRQTLGQGPEFLTYFQNEAQLEKSRLLSDRFSAERPKGSFSTLEIQRTEQGDSAMYLCASSPGIYSNQPQHFGDGTRLSIL.

This clone has a handful of counts. V gene TRBV28 combines with J gene TRBJ2-5; the D gene could be TRBD1 or TRBD2 (5 bases each). The CDR3 sequence is 11 residues long. From germline, CDR1 is MDHEN and CDR2 SYDVKM. The ends were cut back, 2 bases at V and 7 bases at J, with 5 bases in the middle. The DNA of the CDR3 is TGTGCCAGCAGTTTAGGGGGGACCCAGTACTTC. This codes for CASSLGGTQYF.

This clone was counted between two and nine times. The V and J genes are TRBV5-1 and TRBJ2-5; D is perhaps TRBD1 (6 bases). This CDR3 contains 15 residues. The germline V and J ends were trimmed by 4 bases and 0 bases, with 13 bases remaining between them. Germline V gives CDR1 SGHRS, CDR2 YFSETQ. The CDR3 DNA reads TGCGCCAGCAGCAACTCCCAGGGGAACCAAGAGACCCAGTACTTC. The encoded protein is CASSNSQGNQETQYF.

The CDR3 nucleotides are TGTGCCACCCAGGGGCAGGGATCCTACGAGCAGTACTTC. Its protein product is CATQGQGSYEQYF. The chain joins TRBV27 to TRBJ2-7; possibly TRBD1 for D (6 bases). Between the trimmed V and J ends, which lost 10 bases and 1 base, there was a span of 14 bases. The CDR3 is 13 amino acids. Germline CDR1 and CDR2: MNHEY and SMNVEV (reference sequence).

The chain recombines TRBV4-2 with TRBJ2-5; 7 nucleotides line up with TRBD2. Looked up from germline, CDR1 is LGHNA and CDR2 is YNFKEQ. Losses at the gene ends were 0 bases for V and 5 bases for J; bases not matched to a gene: 12. This CDR3 is built from 17 residues. The CDR3 DNA sequence: TGTGCCAGCAGCCAAGATCCGTCGGCCGCGGGGGACGAGACCCAGTACTTC. As protein: CASSQDPSAAGDETQYF.

J is TRBJ2-3 and V is TRBV29-1; D is possibly TRBD1 or TRBD2 (5 bases each). This CDR3 is built from 15 residues. Germline V gene sequence: CDR1 SQVTM, CDR2 ANQGSEA. The ends were cut back, 4 bases at V and 8 bases at J, with 22 bases in the middle. The CDR3 bases are TGCAGCGTTGGATCCGGGGCTAACGTGGGCGTTACGCAGTATTTT. It encodes CSVGSGANVGVTQYF.

This chain uses TRBV6-6 with TRBJ2-7; 7 nucleotides agree with TRBD1. The CDR3 consists of 13 residues. Trimming cost V 2 bases and J 5 bases; bases outside gene matches: 3. Germline loops: CDR1 MNHNY, CDR2 SVGAGI (reference sequence). The CDR3 nucleotides read TGTGCCAGCAGTTACCAGGGGGTCAACGAGCAGTACTTC. This sequence encodes CASSYQGVNEQYF.

V usage is TRBV5-4 and J usage is TRBJ2-4; D might be TRBD2 (6 bases). The CDR3 runs 13 residues. Trimming cost V 10 bases and J 9 bases, with 20 bases left between them. CDR1 is SGHNT and CDR2 is YYREEE in the germline V gene (reference sequence). The CDR3 protein is CASLWARGGIQYF. As DNA, the CDR3 is TGTGCCTCCCTGTGGGCGCGGGGAGGCATTCAGTACTTC.

In this sample, this clone turned up a few times. The V call is TRBV29-1, the J call TRBJ1-1; the D gene is possibly TRBD1 (5 bases). Germline V lookup: CDR1 SQVTM, CDR2 ANQGSEA. V was clipped by 7 bases and J by 2 bases, with 17 bases between them. CDR3 length equals 14 residues. For the CDR3, the DNA is TGCAGCGCTAAGACAGTATCGGGAAACACTGAAGCTTTCTTT. Translating it yields CSAKTVSGNTEAFF.

The chain is built from TRBV7-9 and TRBJ1-5; perhaps TRBD1 as D (6 bases). Germline V CDR1 and CDR2: SEHNR, FQNEAQ (reference sequence). V dropped 3 bases and J dropped 0 bases, with 15 bases sitting between them. CDR3 length: 17 residues. Written as DNA, the CDR3 is TGTGCCAGCAGCTTGTTTCGGGACACCGATAGCAATCAGCCCCAGCATTTT. Translated: CASSLFRDTDSNQPQHF.

The V call is TRBV9, the J call TRBJ1-5; D is perhaps TRBD1 (6 bases). The V gene's germline CDR1 is SGDLS and CDR2 YYNGEE. Between the trimmed V and J ends, which lost 6 bases and 0 bases, there was a span of 13 bases. CDR3 length: 15 amino acids. CDR3 nucleotide sequence: TGTGCCAGCACCCCCACAGGGAGTAGCAATCAGCCCCAGCATTTT. It yields the protein CASTPTGSSNQPQHF.

This CDR3 is CASSFSGTANQPQHF. The CDR3 DNA reads TGTGCCAGCAGCTTCTCCGGGACGGCCAATCAGCCCCAGCATTTT. The chain carries TRBV7-9 and TRBJ1-5; D is perhaps TRBD1 (5 bases). This CDR3 comprises 15 residues. V lost 3 bases and J 3 bases, leaving 12 bases between the germline ends. Germline CDR1 SEHNR, CDR2 FQNEAQ (reference sequence).